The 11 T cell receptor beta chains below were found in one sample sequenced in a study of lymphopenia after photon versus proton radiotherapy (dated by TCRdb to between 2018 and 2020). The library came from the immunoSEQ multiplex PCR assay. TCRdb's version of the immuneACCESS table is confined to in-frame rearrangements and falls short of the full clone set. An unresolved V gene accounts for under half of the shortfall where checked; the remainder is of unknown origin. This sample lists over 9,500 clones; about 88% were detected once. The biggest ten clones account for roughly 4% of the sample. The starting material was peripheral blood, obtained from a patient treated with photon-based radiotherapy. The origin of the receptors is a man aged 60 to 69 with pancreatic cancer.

CDR3 sequence reads: CASSPRNALGGYTF. In DNA form, the CDR3 reads TGTGCCAGCAGCCCCAGAAACGCCCTAGGGGGCTACACCTTC. The V call is TRBV27, the J call TRBJ1-2; D unresolved. The CDR3 loop spans 14 amino acids. Germline loops: CDR1 MNHEY, CDR2 SMNVEV (reference sequence). The V end lost 6 bases, the J end lost 8 bases, and 19 bases lay between the germline ends.

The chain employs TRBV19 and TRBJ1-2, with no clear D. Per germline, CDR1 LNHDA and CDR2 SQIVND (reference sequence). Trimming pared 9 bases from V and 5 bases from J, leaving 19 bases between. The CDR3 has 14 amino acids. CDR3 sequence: CASCHFGVGYGYTF. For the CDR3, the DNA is TGTGCCAGCTGTCATTTCGGTGTCGGGTATGGCTACACCTTC.

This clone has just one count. The DNA of the CDR3 is TGTGCCAGCAGTATCGAAACCCCCACAGCTAAATTGAACACTGAAGCTTTCTTT. It yields the protein CASSIETPTAKLNTEAFF. The J gene is TRBJ1-1, the V gene TRBV7-9; D call uncertain. This CDR3 region has 18 residues. CDR1 SEHNR and CDR2 FQNEAQ come from the germline V gene (reference sequence). V shed 6 bases and J shed 0 bases, with 23 bases lying between them.

The DNA of the CDR3 is TGTGCCAGTAGTATATGGGGGCAAGAGACCCAGTACTTC. Its translation is CASSIWGQETQYF. This sequence joins TRBV19 and TRBJ2-5; perhaps D is TRBD1 or TRBD2 (5 bases each). The CDR3 has 13 residues. V was trimmed by 2 bases and J by 2 bases, leaving 6 bases between them. CDR1 is LNHDA, CDR2 SQIVND, per germline (reference sequence).

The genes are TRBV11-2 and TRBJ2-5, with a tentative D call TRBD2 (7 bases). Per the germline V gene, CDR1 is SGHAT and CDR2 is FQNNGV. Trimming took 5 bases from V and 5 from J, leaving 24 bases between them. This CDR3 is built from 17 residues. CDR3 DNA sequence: TGTGCCAGCAGCCGCTCCCCCGAGGCAGAGGGGGGGGAGACCCAGTACTTC. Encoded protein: CASSRSPEAEGGETQYF.

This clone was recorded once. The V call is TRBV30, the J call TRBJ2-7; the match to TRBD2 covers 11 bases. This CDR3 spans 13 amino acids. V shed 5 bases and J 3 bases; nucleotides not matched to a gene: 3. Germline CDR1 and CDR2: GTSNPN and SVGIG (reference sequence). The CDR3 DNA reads TGTGCCTGGGGTGGGACTAGCGGCTACGAGCAGTACTTC. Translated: CAWGGTSGYEQYF. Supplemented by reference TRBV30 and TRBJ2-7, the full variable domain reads SQTIHQWPATLVQPVGSPLSLECTVEGTSNPNLYWYRQAAGRGLQLLFYSVGIGQISSEVPQNLSASRPQDRQFILSSKKLLLSDSGFYLCAWGGTSGYEQYFGPGTRLTVT.

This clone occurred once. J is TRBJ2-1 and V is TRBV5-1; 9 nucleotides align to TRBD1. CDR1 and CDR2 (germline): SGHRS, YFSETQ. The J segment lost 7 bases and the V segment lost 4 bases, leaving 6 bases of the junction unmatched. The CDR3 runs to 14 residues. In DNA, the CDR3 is TGCGCCAGCAGCGAACAGGGGGCTGATAATGAGCAGTTCTTC. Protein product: CASSEQGADNEQFF.

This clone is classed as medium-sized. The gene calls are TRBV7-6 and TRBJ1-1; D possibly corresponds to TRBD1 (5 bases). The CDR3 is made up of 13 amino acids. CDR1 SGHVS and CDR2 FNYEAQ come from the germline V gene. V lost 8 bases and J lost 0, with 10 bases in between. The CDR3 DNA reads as TGTGCCAGCGGGGGGGAAATGAACACTGAAGCTTTCTTT. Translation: CASGGEMNTEAFF.

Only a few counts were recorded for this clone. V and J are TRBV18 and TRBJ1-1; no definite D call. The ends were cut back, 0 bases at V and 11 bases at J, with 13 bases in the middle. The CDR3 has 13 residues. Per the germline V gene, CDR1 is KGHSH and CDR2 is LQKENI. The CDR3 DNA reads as TGTGCCAGCTCACCACCGGATTCCAGAGGGGCTTTCTTT. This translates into CASSPPDSRGAFF.

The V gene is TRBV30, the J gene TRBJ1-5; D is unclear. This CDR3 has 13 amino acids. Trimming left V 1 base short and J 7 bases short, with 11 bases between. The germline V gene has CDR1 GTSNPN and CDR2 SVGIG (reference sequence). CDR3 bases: TGTGCCTGGAGTGGGGGAATTGGGCAGCCCCAGCATTTT. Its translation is CAWSGGIGQPQHF.

CDR3 amino acids: CASSLAGRTSSYEQYF. The CDR3 nucleotides read TGTGCCAGCAGCTTGGCCGGCCGGACTAGCTCCTACGAGCAGTACTTC. The rearrangement links TRBV5-6 to TRBJ2-7; 7 bases are a match to TRBD2. This CDR3 region has 16 residues. The J segment lost 0 bases and the V segment lost 0 bases, leaving 6 bases of the junction unmatched. Germline loops: CDR1 SGHDT, CDR2 YYEEEE.